This T cell receptor beta chain appears in the sequencing data of a study of cytomegalovirus exposure and HLA in healthy donors. Points from the study as a whole: Both high specificity and high sensitivity reportedly marked the classifier's diagnosis of cytomegalovirus status. Later genetic work tied a missense DCLRE1C variant to beta-chain V and J trimming.

Germline V gene sequence: CDR1 SNHLY, CDR2 FYNNEI. The CDR3 has 11 amino acids. Vbeta (60) and Jbeta (13) primers were used in the PCR. The protocol was immunoSEQ multiplex PCR, while the TCRdb copy is restricted to in-frame clones and leaves out a portion. The sample includes 130,000 to 150,000 clones, 78% of them seen just once. A word on this clone: No antigen is known for it.

V and J are TRBV2 and TRBJ2-5; D gene unclear. The J call is doubtful: the DNA matches TRBJ2-7 better. Sequenced material: PBMCs. This receptor was taken from a male donor in good health and CMV-seronegative. CDR3 bases: TGTGCCAGCAGCGCCTATTACGAGCAGTACTTC. The encoded protein is CASSAYYEQYF.